This record covers a single T cell receptor (beta chain). The sample is drawn from a study of T cell changes during pregnancy in multiple sclerosis. Profiled with immunoSEQ multiplex PCR; TCRdb holds only in-frame clones, not every one. The sample lists about 50,000 clones; around 94% were seen once. This CDR3 region has 15 residues. CDR1 and CDR2 from the germline V gene are SGHTA and FQGNSA. V gave up 2 bases and J gave up 0 bases, with 8 bases separating them. The chain uses TRBV7-2 and TRBJ1-3, with D unresolved. This specimen was CD4+ T cells from peripheral blood mononuclear cells, taken in the third trimester of pregnancy. This TCR was recovered from a female donor with multiple sclerosis, enrolled in a pregnancy study. CDR3 sequence (DNA): TGTGCCAGCAGCTTAAATAGTGTCTCTGGAAACACCATATATTTT. Its translation: CASSLNSVSGNTIYF.